This TCR beta chain appears in the sequencing data of a study of Tregs in tolerant kidney transplant recipients (dated by TCRdb to the late 2010s). Turning to the overall study: The study applied TCRbeta sequencing to find donor-specific regulatory T cells before combined kidney and bone marrow transplantation and then followed those same cells after transplant. What the authors observed across the whole study: Donor-specific Treg expansion was found to exceed global Treg expansion in tolerant patients, suggesting antigen-driven rather than nonspecific expansion. Because the PCR primers were changed over time for some patients, nucleotide-level comparison could not be performed across the samples from those patients. Because the study included only a small number of patients, the results must be confirmed in larger populations and under other immunosuppression protocols. Expanding Tregs with activated donor B cells appeared to identify the most biologically relevant and donor-specific TCRbeta repertoire. Biological reproducibility was not directly assessed, although technical replication error appeared to be minimal.

Including the terminal cysteine and phenylalanine, the CDR3 comprises 14 residues. Only CDR3 DNA remains: 42 bases, in frame from the first base. Reading the germline V gene gives CDR1 MGHDK and CDR2 SYGVNS. V lost 7 bases and J lost 5 bases; the stretch between them is 15 bases long. The time point label, read with the paper, signifies: 6 months after combined kidney and bone marrow transplant. The transplants used related donors with nonmyeloablative bone marrow transplantation, and mixed chimerism in the human trials was transient. Unstimulated Tregs (CD4+CD25+CD127-), CD4+ non-Tregs (CD4+CD25-), CD4 and CD8 cells were FACS-sorted from thawed PBMCs. The patients were several recipients of combined kidney and bone marrow transplants from the ITN036ST trial, and samples were available only for these trial subjects. Healthy control blood was processed by Ficoll density gradient to PBMCs and cryopreserved; patient PBMCs were collected before and after transplant.

Notes on this clone: Its antigen is unknown. Qualities for individual bases were not recorded, and no much larger clone is one base off.

For TCRbeta CDR3 sequencing, genomic DNA from the sorted cells was extracted using the QIAGEN DNeasy Blood and Tissue Kit. High-throughput TCRbeta CDR3 sequencing, including PCR amplification with bias correction and internal controls, was performed commercially through immunoSEQ. On the study's bioinformatics: Unique productive TCRbeta sequences were defined by CDR3 nucleotide sequence when primers matched and otherwise by CDR3 amino acid sequence together with Vbeta and Jbeta genes. As a correction for sorting error, sequences shared between sorted populations at a frequency ratio of 2:1 or less were discarded, and the remaining shared sequences were assigned to the higher population. A sequence counted as donor-reactive if, in CFSE-low cells, the sequence had a frequency of at least 0.01% and was expanded at least 5-fold compared with unstimulated cells. Repertoire divergence was quantified by Jensen-Shannon divergence using the top 100 TCRbeta sequences ranked by frequency. When a sample had multiple sequencing runs, each run was corrected for sorting error separately and the runs were then pooled. Here the immuneACCESS table is served through TCRdb, limited to in-frame sequences with V and J called. Missing clones are a known gap in these copies; in checked studies unresolved V genes cover under half, and the rest lacks a known reason. The V and J calls and clone size were taken over from that table, and D and trimming were inferred from the DNA. The sample table records some 21,000 clones; more than 65% of these occur just once. Clones ranked in the top ten supply roughly 26% of the sample.

Here the chain combines TRBV25-1 and TRBJ2-1; TRBD1 could be the D gene, as 6 bases match. The specimen comprised CD8+ T cells from blood (PBMCs), sampled 6 months after the transplant. The TCR originated in a human patient who received a combined kidney and bone marrow transplant. In transplant recipients, some T cells may be of donor rather than host origin. The DNA reads as follows: TGTGCCAGCACCCCGGGCCAGGGGAACAATGAGCAGTTCTTC. This codes for CASTPGQGNNEQFF.